Following are 5 T cell receptor beta chains from one sample sequenced in a study of T cells in Graves' hyperthyroidism and ophthalmopathy. Amplified regions were TCR beta CDR3 sequences from RNA transcripts. Using the HTBI primer set, a first-round RT-PCR was run on the TCR CDR3. TCRdb re-called the multiplex PCR reads through MiXCR, storing one row per CDR3 protein. The repertoire holds about 210,000 distinct CDR3 sequences, with about 15% as singletons. The sequencing sample was made of blood. Receptor source: a middle-aged man with Graves' hyperthyroidism.

This clonotype occurred a few times. The genes are TRBV20-1 and TRBJ2-1; no firm D call. V lost 3 bases, J lost 0 bases, and 9 bases lay in between. Germline V lookup: CDR1 DFQATT, CDR2 SNEGSKA (reference sequence). The CDR3 is 14 residues long. The CDR3 loop is CSARVRSSYNEQFF. In nucleotides, the CDR3 is TGCAGTGCTAGGGTGCGCAGCTCCTACAATGAGCAGTTCTTC.

V usage is TRBV29-1 and J usage is TRBJ2-2; no clear D gene. Between the trimmed V and J ends, which lost 4 bases and 1 base, there was a span of 10 bases. Germline V gene sequence: CDR1 SQVTM, CDR2 ANQGSEA. The CDR3 loop spans 14 amino acids. For the CDR3, the DNA is TGCAGCGTTGCTCTTAGGCTGAACACCGGGGAGCTGTTTTTT. It yields the protein CSVALRLNTGELFF.

This clonotype was recorded at least ten times. This rearrangement joins TRBV7-9 to TRBJ2-7; TRBD1 matches at 8 bases. J gave up 4 bases and V 5 bases, and 7 bases lay outside the gene matches. Germline V lookup: CDR1 SEHNR, CDR2 FQNEAQ (reference sequence). The CDR3 totals 14 residues. The DNA of the CDR3 is TGTGCCAGCAGCCTACAGGGGGAAGGTTACGAGCAGTACTTC. As protein: CASSLQGEGYEQYF.

This clonotype was seen more than once but under ten times. The rearrangement links TRBV28 to TRBJ2-7; D may be TRBD2 (6 bases). CDR3 length equals 16 residues. Deletions cut 6 bases from V and 0 bases from J, with 18 bases between. CDR1 and CDR2 (germline): MDHEN, SYDVKM. Written as DNA, the CDR3 is TGTGCCAGCAGCGAGGTGACTCGGGGGAGCTCCTACGAGCAGTACTTC. It yields the protein CASSEVTRGSSYEQYF.

The chain couples TRBV19 to TRBJ1-4; 8 bases agree with TRBD1. The V gene's germline CDR1 is LNHDA and CDR2 SQIVND (reference sequence). The length of the CDR3 is 14 residues. Unmatched junction bases numbered 4, after V lost 2 bases and J lost 8 bases. The CDR3 nucleotides read TGTGCCAGTAGTATACTACAGGGGGACGAAAAACTGTTTTTT. Translated: CASSILQGDEKLFF.